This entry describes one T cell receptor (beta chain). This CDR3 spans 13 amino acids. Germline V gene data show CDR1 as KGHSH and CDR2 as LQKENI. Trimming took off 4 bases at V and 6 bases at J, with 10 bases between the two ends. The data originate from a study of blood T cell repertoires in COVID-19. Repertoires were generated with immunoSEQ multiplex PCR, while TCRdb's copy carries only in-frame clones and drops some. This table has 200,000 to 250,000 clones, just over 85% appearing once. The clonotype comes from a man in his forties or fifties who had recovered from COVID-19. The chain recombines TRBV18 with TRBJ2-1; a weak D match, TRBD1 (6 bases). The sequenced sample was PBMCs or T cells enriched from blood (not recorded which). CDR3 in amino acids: CASSLGQSNEQFF. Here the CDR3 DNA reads TGTGCCAGCTCACTAGGACAGAGCAATGAGCAGTTCTTC.